This TCR beta chain originates from a study of graft-versus-host responses after intestinal transplantation. Points from the study as a whole: Those patients showing graft-donor T cell macrochimerism displayed high graft-versus-host to host-versus-graft clonal ratios in allografts. GvH clones appeared in recipient marrow, some first in ileum or blood.

The CDR3 contains 11 residues. Germline values: CDR1 KGHSH, CDR2 LQKENI. With 2 bases removed from V and 8 bases from J, the gap between germline ends came to 6 bases. The table came from immunoSEQ multiplex PCR; TCRdb's copy has only in-frame clones and leaves some out. The table shows just under 90,000 clones, with under 85% occurring only once. Concerning this clone itself: The antigen remains undetermined.

The sample in question was unstimulated CD8+ T cells sorted from spleen or lymph node cells, obtained before intestinal transplant. This chain connects TRBV18 to TRBJ1-2; no clear D gene. This TCR was sampled from a human donor who received an intestinal transplant. CDR3 coding DNA: TGTGCCAGCTCACCAATGGGGGGCTACACCTTC. It specifies CASSPMGGYTF.